Below, 9 T cell receptor beta chains from the same sample are listed, as sequenced in a study of blood T cells in healthy people across ages (dated by TCRdb to between 2014 and 2017). Receptor libraries were prepared by 5' RACE. The listed sequencing device is Illumina HiSeq 2500. A second PCR of roughly 7 to 11 cycles was performed with a sample-barcoded 5' primer and a J-beta primer mix. TCRdb handled the public reads itself, with Q25 trimming in fastp and clone calling in MiXCR, and kept productive beta chains. Each record represents a unique CDR3 protein, reported with the most common genes and DNA among its rows. The sample table contains around 1,700,000 distinct CDR3 sequences; only one count was recorded for about 28% of them. Of the sample, 6.5% to 8.5% is held by the ten largest clones. The source material was blood. The receptors here all came from a woman under 40 in good health.

The V and J genes are TRBV12-3 or TRBV12-4 and TRBJ2-1, with unresolved D. The germline V and J ends were trimmed by 3 bases and 2 bases, with 14 bases remaining between them. The CDR3 extends over 16 amino acids. The DNA of the CDR3 is TGTGCCAGCAGTTTGCGGCGGTCGAGCACCTACAATGAGCAGTTCTTC. Translated, it gives CASSLRRSSTYNEQFF.

As concerns this clonotype: At one end the junction does not follow the germline gene, possibly because of a read error. The V gene is TRBV27, the J gene TRBJ2-1; TRBD2 matches at 13 bases. The CDR3 contains 15 residues. CDR1 and CDR2 (germline): MNHEY, SMNVEV (reference sequence). This CDR3 reads CASSLLLAGGDEQCF. DNA for the CDR3: TGTGCCAGCAGTTTACTACTAGCGGGGGGGGATGAGCAGTGCTTC.

The chain is built from TRBV13 and TRBJ2-3, with TRBD2 matching over 8 bases. Germline V CDR1 and CDR2: PRHDT, FYEKMQ (reference sequence). CDR3 size: 18 residues. Trimming took 1 base from V and 2 from J; bases not matched to a gene: 11. This chain's CDR3 is CASSLVSSVSGVTDTQYF. CDR3 coding DNA: TGTGCCAGCAGCTTAGTGTCATCGGTTAGCGGGGTCACAGATACGCAGTATTTT.

This clonotype was counted between two and nine times. V and J are TRBV6-2 or TRBV6-3 and TRBJ2-3; D is unclear. Between the trimmed V and J ends, which lost 8 bases and 5 bases, there was a span of 8 bases. Germline lookup yields CDR1 MNHEY and CDR2 SVGEGT. This CDR3 is built from 11 residues. CDR3 nucleotides: TGTGCCAGCGAGGACGGAGATACGCAGTATTTT. Its translation: CASEDGDTQYF.

The sample holds many counts of this clonotype. The chain recombines TRBV9 with TRBJ2-7; D perhaps matches TRBD1 (6 bases). Germline V gene data show CDR1 as SGDLS and CDR2 as YYNGEE. Trimming stripped 4 bases from V and 3 bases from J, with 14 bases between. CDR3 length equals 14 residues. For the CDR3, the DNA is TGTGCCAGCAGCCCCAGGGGTGAAGACTACGAGCAGTACTTC. Translation gives CASSPRGEDYEQYF.

The chain employs TRBV3-1 and TRBJ1-4; a possible D gene is TRBD1 (6 bases). CDR3 size: 16 residues. The V end lost 1 base, the J end lost 8 bases, and 17 bases lay between the germline ends. Germline-derived CDR1 and CDR2 are LGHDT and YNNKEL (reference sequence). The CDR3 is CASSQVGGRVDEKLFF. The CDR3 nucleotides read TGTGCCAGCAGCCAAGTCGGGGGGCGGGTGGACGAAAAACTGTTTTTT.

There are a few counts of this clonotype. The chain has TRBV6-2 or TRBV6-3 and TRBJ2-4; D is perhaps TRBD2 (5 bases). The CDR3 is 14 residues long. The V gene's germline CDR1 is MNHEY and CDR2 SVGEGT. The V gene lost 5 bases and the J gene lost 2 bases, with 10 bases spanning the gap. The CDR3 protein is CASSRWETKNIQYF. In DNA, the CDR3 is TGTGCCAGCAGTCGCTGGGAGACCAAAAACATTCAGTACTTC.

The chain is built from TRBV6-1 and TRBJ1-1; perhaps TRBD1 as D (6 bases). Trimming removed 6 bases at V and 3 bases at J, with 14 bases between. Germline V gene lookup returns CDR1 MNHNS and CDR2 SASEGT. The CDR3 sequence is 14 residues long. CDR3 amino acids: CASRDGGGDTEAFF. DNA for the CDR3: TGTGCCAGCAGGGATGGGGGCGGGGACACTGAAGCTTTCTTT.

Remarks on this clonotype: A much larger clone is a single base away; this may be a read error. This chain connects TRBV29-1 to TRBJ2-3; D possibly corresponds to TRBD2 (5 bases). The V end lost 1 base, the J end lost 7 bases, and 15 bases lay between the germline ends. Germline loops: CDR1 SQVTM, CDR2 ANQGSEA. The CDR3 runs 14 residues. The CDR3 sequence: CSVEGGGAGNTQYF. CDR3 DNA sequence: TGCAGCGTTGAAGGAGGCGGTGCCGGGAATACGCAGTATTTT.